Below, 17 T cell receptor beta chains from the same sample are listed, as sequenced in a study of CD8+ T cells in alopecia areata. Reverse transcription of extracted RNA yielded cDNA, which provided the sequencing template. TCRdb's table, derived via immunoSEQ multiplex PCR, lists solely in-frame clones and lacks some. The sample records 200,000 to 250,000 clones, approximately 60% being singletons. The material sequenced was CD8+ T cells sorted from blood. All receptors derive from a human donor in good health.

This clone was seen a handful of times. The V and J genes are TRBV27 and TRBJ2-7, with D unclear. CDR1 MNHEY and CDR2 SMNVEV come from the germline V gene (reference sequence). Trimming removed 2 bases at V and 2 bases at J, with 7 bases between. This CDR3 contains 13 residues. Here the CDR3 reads CASSLRLPYEQYF. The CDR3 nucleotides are TGTGCCAGCAGTTTAAGGCTTCCCTACGAGCAGTACTTC.

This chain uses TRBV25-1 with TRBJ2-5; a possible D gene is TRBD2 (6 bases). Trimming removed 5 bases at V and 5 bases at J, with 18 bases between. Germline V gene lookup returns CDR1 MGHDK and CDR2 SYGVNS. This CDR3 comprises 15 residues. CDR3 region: CASSRLRLGHETQYF. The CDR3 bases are TGTGCCAGCAGTAGACTACGACTAGGGCACGAGACCCAGTACTTC.

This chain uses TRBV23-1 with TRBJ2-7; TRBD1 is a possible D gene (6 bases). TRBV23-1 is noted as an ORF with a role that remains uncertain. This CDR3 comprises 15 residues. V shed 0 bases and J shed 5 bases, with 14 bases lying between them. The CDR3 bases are TGCGCCAGCAGTCAATCGGTACAGGGTGTACACGAGCAGTACTTC. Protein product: CASSQSVQGVHEQYF.

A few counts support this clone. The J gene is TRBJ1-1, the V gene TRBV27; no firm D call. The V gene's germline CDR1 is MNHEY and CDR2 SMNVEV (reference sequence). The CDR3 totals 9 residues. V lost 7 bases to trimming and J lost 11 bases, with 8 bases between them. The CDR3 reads CASTPPAFF. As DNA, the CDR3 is TGTGCCAGCACGCCCCCGGCTTTCTTT.

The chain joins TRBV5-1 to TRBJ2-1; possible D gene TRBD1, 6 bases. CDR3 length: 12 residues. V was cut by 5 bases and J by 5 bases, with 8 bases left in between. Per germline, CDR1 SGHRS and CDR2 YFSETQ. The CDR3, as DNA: TGCGCCAGCAGGGGACAAGACAATGAGCAGTTCTTC. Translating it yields CASRGQDNEQFF.

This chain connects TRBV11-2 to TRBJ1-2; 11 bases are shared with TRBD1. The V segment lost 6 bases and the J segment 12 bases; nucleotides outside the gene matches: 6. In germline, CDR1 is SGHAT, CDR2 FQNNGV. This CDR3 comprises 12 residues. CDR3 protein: CASSYGQGADTF. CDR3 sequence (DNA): TGTGCCAGCAGTTACGGACAGGGGGCCGACACCTTC.

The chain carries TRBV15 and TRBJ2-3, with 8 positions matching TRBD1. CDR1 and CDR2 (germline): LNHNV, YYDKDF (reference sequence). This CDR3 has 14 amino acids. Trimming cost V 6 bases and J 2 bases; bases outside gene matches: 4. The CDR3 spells CATSPTGDTDTQYF. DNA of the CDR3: TGTGCCACCAGTCCGACAGGGGACACAGATACGCAGTATTTT.

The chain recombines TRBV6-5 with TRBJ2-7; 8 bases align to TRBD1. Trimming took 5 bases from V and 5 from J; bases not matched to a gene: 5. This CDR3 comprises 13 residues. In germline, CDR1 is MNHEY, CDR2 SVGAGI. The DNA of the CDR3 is TGTGCCAGCAGTATCTGGACAGGGAACGAGCAGTACTTC. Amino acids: CASSIWTGNEQYF.

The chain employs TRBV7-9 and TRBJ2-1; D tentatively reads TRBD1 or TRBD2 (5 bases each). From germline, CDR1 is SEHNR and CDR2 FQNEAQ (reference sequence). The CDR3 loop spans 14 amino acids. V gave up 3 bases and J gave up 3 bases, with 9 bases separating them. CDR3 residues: CASSFPGSYNEQFF. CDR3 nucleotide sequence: TGTGCCAGCAGCTTTCCAGGGAGCTACAATGAGCAGTTCTTC.

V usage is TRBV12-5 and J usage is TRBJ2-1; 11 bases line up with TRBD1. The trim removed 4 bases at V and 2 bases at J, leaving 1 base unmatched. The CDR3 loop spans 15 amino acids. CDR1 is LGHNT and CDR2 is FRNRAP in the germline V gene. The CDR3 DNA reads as TGTGCTAGTGGTTCGGGACAGGGGGCCTACAATGAGCAGTTCTTC. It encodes CASGSGQGAYNEQFF.

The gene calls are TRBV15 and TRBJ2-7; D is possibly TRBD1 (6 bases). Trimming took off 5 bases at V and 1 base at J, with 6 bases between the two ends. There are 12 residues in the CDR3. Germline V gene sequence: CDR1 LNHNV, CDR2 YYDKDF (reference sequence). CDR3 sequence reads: CATSDRSYEQYF. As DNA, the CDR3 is TGTGCCACCAGCGACAGGTCCTACGAGCAGTACTTC.

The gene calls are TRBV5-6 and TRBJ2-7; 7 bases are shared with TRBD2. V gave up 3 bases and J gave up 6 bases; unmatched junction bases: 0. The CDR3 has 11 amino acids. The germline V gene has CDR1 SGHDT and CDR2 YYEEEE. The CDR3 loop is CASSWGGEQYF. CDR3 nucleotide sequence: TGTGCCAGCAGCTGGGGGGGCGAGCAGTACTTC. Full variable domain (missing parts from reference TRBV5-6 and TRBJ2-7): DAGVTQSPTHLIKTRGQQVTLRCSPKSGHDTVSWYQQALGQGPQFIFQYYEEEERQRGNFPDRFSGHQFPNYSSELNVNALLLGDSALYLCASSWGGEQYFGPGTRLTVT.

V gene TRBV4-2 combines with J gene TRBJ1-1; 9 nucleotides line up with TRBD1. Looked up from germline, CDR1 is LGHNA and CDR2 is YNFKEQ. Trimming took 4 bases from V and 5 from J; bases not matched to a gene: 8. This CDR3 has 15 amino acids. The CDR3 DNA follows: TGTGCCAGCAGCCGGACGGACAGGGGAAAAACTGAAGCTTTCTTT. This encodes CASSRTDRGKTEAFF.

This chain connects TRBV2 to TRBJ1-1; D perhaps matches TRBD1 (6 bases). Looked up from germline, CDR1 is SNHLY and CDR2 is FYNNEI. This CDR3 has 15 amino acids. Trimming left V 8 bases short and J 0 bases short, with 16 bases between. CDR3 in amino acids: CASGGGNTVNTEAFF. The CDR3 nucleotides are TGTGCCAGCGGAGGGGGTAACACGGTGAACACTGAAGCTTTCTTT.

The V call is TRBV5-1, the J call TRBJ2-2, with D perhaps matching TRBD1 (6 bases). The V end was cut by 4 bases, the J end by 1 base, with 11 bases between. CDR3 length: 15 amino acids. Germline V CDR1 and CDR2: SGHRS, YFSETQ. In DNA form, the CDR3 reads TGCGCCAGCAGCCTGGAAGGGGGGAACACCGGGGAGCTGTTTTTT. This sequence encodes CASSLEGGNTGELFF. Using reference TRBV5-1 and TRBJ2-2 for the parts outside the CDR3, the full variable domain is KAGVTQTPRYLIKTRGQQVTLSCSPISGHRSVSWYQQTPGQGLQFLFEYFSETQRNKGNFPGRFSGRQFSNSRSEMNVSTLELGDSALYLCASSLEGGNTGELFFGEGSRLTVL.

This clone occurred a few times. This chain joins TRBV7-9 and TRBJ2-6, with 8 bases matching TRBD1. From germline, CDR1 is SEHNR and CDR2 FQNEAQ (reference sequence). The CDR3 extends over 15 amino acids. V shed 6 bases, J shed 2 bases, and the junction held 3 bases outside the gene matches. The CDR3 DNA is TGTGCCAGCAGTCCAGGGGGCGCTGGGGCCAACGTCCTGACTTTC. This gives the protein CASSPGGAGANVLTF.

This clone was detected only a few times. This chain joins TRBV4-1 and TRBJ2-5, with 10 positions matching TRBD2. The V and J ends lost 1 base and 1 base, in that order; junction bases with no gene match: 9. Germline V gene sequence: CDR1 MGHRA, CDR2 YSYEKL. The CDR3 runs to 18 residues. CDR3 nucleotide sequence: TGCGCCAGCAGCCAAGGGGGTATAGCGGGGGGTCCCCAAGAGACCCAGTACTTC. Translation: CASSQGGIAGGPQETQYF.